The rows below give T cell receptor beta chains drawn from one sample of a study of T cells in Graves' hyperthyroidism and ophthalmopathy. TCRdb re-analysed the multiplex PCR reads in MiXCR, keeping a single row per CDR3 protein. Of 350,000 to 400,000 distinct CDR3 sequences listed, under 20% were seen once; the top ten hold 40%. The sequenced sample consisted of blood. The receptors stem from a young man with Graves' ophthalmopathy. The CDR3 runs from the conserved cysteine through the conserved F or W. The order of the fields is J gene, clone size, D gene, V gene, CDR3 protein, CDR3 DNA. D genes are given only for firm matches. Rows may omit the clone size; those that give it use once, few, many or a size class.

TRBJ1-2	few	TRBD1	TRBV7-6	CASSPVPGGASYGYTF	TGTGCCAGCAGCCCCGTGCCAGGGGGCGCTTCCTATGGCTACACCTTC
TRBJ2-7	many	TRBD1	TRBV12-3/TRBV12-4	CASSPGQGWREQYF	TGTGCCAGCAGTCCCGGACAGGGTTGGCGAGAGCAGTACTTC
TRBJ1-2	few	NA	TRBV10-2	CASSEIREYGYTF	TGCGCCAGCAGTGAAATTCGGGAGTATGGCTACACCTTC
TRBJ2-3	few	NA	TRBV9	CASSVGLFTDTQYF	TGTGCCAGCAGCGTAGGATTATTCACAGATACGCAGTATTTT
TRBJ2-1	few	TRBD2	TRBV6-2/TRBV6-3	CASSYVLAGYNEQFF	TGTGCCAGCAGTTACGTGCTAGCGGGGTACAATGAGCAGTTCTTC
TRBJ2-7	NA	TRBD2	TRBV5-1	CASSGGTSGEQYF	TGCGCCAGCAGCGGCGGGACTAGCGGGGAGCAGTACTTC
TRBJ1-1	many	NA	TRBV11-2	CASSLGAPKNTEAFF	TGTGCCAGCAGCTTAGGAGCCCCGAAGAACACTGAAGCTTTCTTT
TRBJ2-5	many	NA	TRBV27	CASSPRTGREETQYF	TGTGCCAGCAGTCCGCGGACAGGGAGGGAAGAGACCCAGTACTTC
TRBJ1-5	NA	NA	TRBV28	CASSPHVGAGRQPQHF	TGTGCCAGCAGTCCCCATGTCGGGGCCGGGCGGCAGCCCCAGCATTTT
TRBJ2-3	many	NA	TRBV20-1	CSAPDSRSTDTQYF	TGCAGTGCACCTGACAGCCGTAGCACAGATACGCAGTATTTT
TRBJ2-7	NA	NA	TRBV27	CASSSRGHSIIYEQYF	TGTGCCAGCAGTTCAAGGGGACACTCTATAATCTACGAGCAGTACTTC
TRBJ1-6	few	NA	TRBV20-1	CSAIVRNSPLHF	TGCAGTGCTATAGTTAGGAATTCACCCCTCCACTTT
TRBJ2-1	many	NA	TRBV5-1	CASSLRGPSYNEQFF	TGCGCCAGCAGCTTACGGGGCCCCTCCTACAATGAGCAGTTCTTC
TRBJ2-2	many	NA	TRBV20-1	CSASLPGLNTGELFF	TGCAGTGCTAGTCTTCCGGGGCTGAACACCGGGGAGCTGTTTTTT
TRBJ1-6	NA	NA	TRBV15	CATSSMHSPLHF	TGTGCCACCAGCAGTATGCATTCACCCCTCCACTTT
TRBJ1-5	NA	TRBD1	TRBV27	CASSLSRGTGRGNQPQHF	TGTGCCAGCAGTTTATCGAGAGGGACAGGGAGGGGGAATCAGCCCCAGCATTTT
TRBJ1-4	few	NA	TRBV7-9	CASSFRDGEKLFF	TGTGCCAGCAGCTTTCGCGACGGAGAAAAACTGTTTTTT
TRBJ2-7	many	TRBD2	TRBV3-1	CASSQAGRGEQYF	TGTGCCAGCAGCCAAGCCGGGAGGGGCGAGCAGTACTTC
TRBJ2-5	NA	TRBD2	TRBV18	CASSPPGTRFETQYF	TGTGCCAGCTCACCACCGGGGACTAGATTCGAGACCCAGTACTTC
TRBJ2-7	few	NA	TRBV18	CASSQRLETYEQYF	TGTGCCAGCTCACAACGACTGGAAACCTACGAGCAGTACTTC
TRBJ2-1	NA	TRBD2	TRBV20-1	CSARDRVAGSSYNEQFF	TGCAGTGCTAGAGATCGGGTAGCGGGGAGCTCCTACAATGAGCAGTTCTTC
TRBJ2-1	NA	NA	TRBV7-2	CASSYRQPLYNEQFF	TGTGCCAGCAGTTATAGACAGCCTCTGTACAATGAGCAGTTCTTC
TRBJ2-7	NA	TRBD1	TRBV24-1	CATSDGGQGRWEQYF	TGTGCCACCAGTGACGGGGGACAGGGGAGGTGGGAGCAGTACTTC
TRBJ2-1	many	NA	TRBV9	CASSEMGEQFF	TGTGCCAGCAGCGAAATGGGTGAGCAGTTCTTC
TRBJ1-4	many	NA	TRBV18	CASTGASNEKLFF	TGTGCCAGCACCGGGGCAAGTAATGAAAAACTGTTTTTT
TRBJ1-2	many	NA	TRBV7-3	CASSLSTQPLRGYTF	TGTGCCAGCAGCCTCTCGACACAACCACTCAGAGGCTACACCTTC
TRBJ2-3	many	NA	TRBV18	CASSPPSGTDTQYF	TGTGCCAGCTCACCACCGTCCGGCACAGATACGCAGTATTTT
TRBJ2-7	NA	TRBD2	TRBV6-5	CASSYLGGVASYEQYF	TGTGCCAGCAGTTACTTGGGGGGGGTAGCGAGCTACGAGCAGTACTTC
TRBJ1-2	many	NA	TRBV18	CASSPPVRGGYTF	TGTGCCAGCTCACCACCGGTAAGGGGCGGCTACACCTTC
TRBJ1-2	many	NA	TRBV20-1	CKGVRGAGGYTF	TGCAAAGGAGTGAGGGGAGCGGGCGGCTACACCTTC
TRBJ1-2	many	NA	TRBV5-1	CASSDSGGARGYTF	TGCGCCAGCAGCGACTCGGGAGGGGCGAGGGGCTACACCTTC
TRBJ1-4	NA	NA	TRBV9	CASSVGGFGEKLFF	TGTGCCAGCAGCGTAGGGGGTTTCGGTGAAAAACTGTTTTTT